These 20 T cell receptor beta chains share one sample of origin, sequenced in a study of human T cells and chemical hapten exposure. TCRdb processed the RACE reads anew with MiXCR; each CDR3 protein has one entry. Of about 340,000 distinct CDR3 sequences detected, 5.5% to 8% appear once; the ten largest clones hold less than 10%. Time point specified: patch test 1, 2 weeks after DPC sensitization. Treatment in this sample: therapeutic diphenylcyclopropenone sensitization with weekly scalp DPC. Here the sequenced sample was whole blood, taken in connection with sensitization to the hapten diphenylcyclopropenone (DPC). All receptors derive from a woman between 18 and 30 years old with alopecia areata. Some clones in this sample may be carry-over from other donors' samples.

This chain links TRBV6-1 with TRBJ1-2; possible D gene TRBD1, 6 bases. The V end lost 1 base, the J end lost 5 bases, and 11 bases lay between the germline ends. The CDR3 loop spans 14 amino acids. The germline V gene encodes CDR1 MNHNS and CDR2 SASEGT. CDR3 loop: CASSEVGQGYGYTF. Written as DNA, the CDR3 is TGTGCCAGCAGTGAAGTAGGCCAGGGGTATGGCTACACCTTC.

This clonotype was observed at least ten times. This rearrangement joins TRBV25-1 to TRBJ2-5, with a tentative D call TRBD2 (6 bases). Germline V gives CDR1 MGHDK, CDR2 SYGVNS. This CDR3 has 12 amino acids. Trimming pared 6 bases from V and 1 base from J, leaving 6 bases between. DNA of the CDR3: TGTGCCAGCAGGGAGGGCCAAGAGACCCAGTACTTC. Translating it yields CASREGQETQYF. Together with reference TRBV25-1 and TRBJ2-5, the CDR3 gives the full variable domain: EADIYQTPRYLVIGTGKKITLECSQTMGHDKMYWYQQDPGMELHLIHYSYGVNSTEKGDLSSESTVSRIRTEHFPLTLESARPSHTSQYLCASREGQETQYFGPGTRLLVL.

In this sample, this clonotype turned up a few times. The chain is built from TRBV29-1 and TRBJ1-2; 10 bases are shared with TRBD1. This CDR3 has 13 residues. The ends lost 6 bases at V and 5 bases at J; junction bases unmatched: 6. CDR1 SQVTM and CDR2 ANQGSEA come from the germline V gene. The DNA of the CDR3 is TGCAGCGTCGGGACAGGGGAGCGGTATGGCTACACCTTC. The encoded protein is CSVGTGERYGYTF. Using reference TRBV29-1 and TRBJ1-2 for the parts outside the CDR3, the full variable domain is SAVISQKPSRDICQRGTSLTIQCQVDSQVTMMFWYRQQPGQSLTLIATANQGSEATYESGFVIDKFPISRPNLTFSTLTVSNMSPEDSSIYLCSVGTGERYGYTFGSGTRLTVV.

This clonotype was seen a handful of times. CDR3: CASSSRDRMYEQYF. CDR3 nucleotides: TGTGCCAGCAGCTCCCGGGACAGAATGTACGAGCAGTACTTC. The V call is TRBV7-2, the J call TRBJ2-7, with TRBD1 matching 7 bases. From germline, CDR1 is SGHTA and CDR2 FQGNSA. The CDR3 runs 14 residues. Losses at the gene ends were 4 bases for V and 4 bases for J; bases not matched to a gene: 7.

This clonotype occurred many times. The chain links TRBV21-1 to TRBJ2-2; TRBD1, the table's D call, was not compared with the DNA. TRBV21-1 is a pseudogene locus. CDR3 length: 15 amino acids. CDR3 in DNA: TGTGCCAGCAGCACCCAACTGACAGGGACCGGGGAGCTGTTTTTT. It codes for CASSTQLTGTGELFF.

This clonotype appeared many times. This may be a read error: a much more frequent sequence differs by one nucleotide. The chain uses TRBV7-2 and TRBJ2-3; D unresolved. Looked up from germline, CDR1 is SGHTA and CDR2 is FQGNSA. Trimming left V 2 bases short and J 4 bases short, with 1 base between. The CDR3 length is 11 residues. CDR3 nucleotide sequence: TGTGCCAGCAGCTTACCAGATACGCAGTATTTT. Its protein product is CASSLPDTQYF.

There are many counts of this clonotype. The chain has TRBV18 and TRBJ1-6; unclear D gene. V was shortened by 6 bases and J by 4 bases, with 10 bases between the two germline ends. Per the germline V gene, CDR1 is KGHSH and CDR2 is LQKENI. CDR3 length: 14 amino acids. This chain's CDR3 is CASSPNEYNSPLHF. The DNA of the CDR3 is TGTGCCAGCTCCCCGAACGAATATAATTCACCCCTCCACTTT. The full variable domain, its missing parts supplied by reference TRBV18 and TRBJ1-6, is NAGVMQNPRHLVRRRGQEARLRCSPMKGHSHVYWYRQLPEEGLKFMVYLQKENIIDESGMPKERFSAEFPKEGPSILRIQQVVRGDSAAYFCASSPNEYNSPLHFGNGTRLTVT.

This clonotype was detected ten times or more. The junction does not match germline at one end; this may be a read error. The rearrangement joins TRBV5-1 to TRBJ2-5, with TRBD2 identical over 10 bases. This CDR3 has 16 residues. From germline, CDR1 is SGHRS and CDR2 YFSETQ. The CDR3 protein is CASSPGLAGGQETQYF. The CDR3 bases are TGTGCCAGCAGCCCAGGGTTAGCGGGGGGACAAGAGACCCAGTACTTC.

This clonotype was seen more than once but under ten times. V is TRBV12-3 or TRBV12-4 and J is TRBJ1-2; TRBD1 is a possible D gene (5 bases). With 2 bases removed from V and 3 bases from J, the gap between germline ends came to 10 bases. The CDR3 has 14 residues. The CDR3 protein is CASSLRGLDYGYTF. The DNA for the CDR3 is TGTGCCAGCAGTTTAAGGGGCCTCGACTATGGCTACACCTTC.

This clonotype was seen at least ten times. The V gene is TRBV6-2 or TRBV6-3, the J gene TRBJ2-2; a weak D match, TRBD2 (6 bases). The CDR3 spans 14 residues. The germline V gene has CDR1 MNHEY and CDR2 SVGEGT. Trimming took 5 bases from V and 4 from J, leaving 11 bases between them. The CDR3 coding sequence is TGTGCCAGCAGTACGGACTACCTCACCGGGGAGCTGTTTTTT. Residues: CASSTDYLTGELFF.

This clonotype was counted ten times or more. The chain joins TRBV2 to TRBJ1-5; D gene unclear. The CDR3 consists of 13 residues. CDR1 and CDR2 (germline): SNHLY, FYNNEI. Trimming took 2 bases from V and 7 from J, leaving 9 bases between them. This CDR3 reads CASSEFPQQPQHF. In DNA, the CDR3 is TGTGCCAGCAGTGAATTCCCGCAGCAGCCCCAGCATTTT.

The sample holds a few counts of this clonotype. The chain uses TRBV7-2 and TRBJ1-1; 9 nucleotides agree with TRBD1. Unmatched junction bases numbered 4, after V lost 5 bases and J lost 6 bases. The CDR3 totals 13 residues. Germline CDR1 and CDR2: SGHTA and FQGNSA. Here the CDR3 reads CASSRDRGSEAFF. CDR3 DNA sequence: TGTGCCAGCAGCCGTGACAGGGGGTCTGAAGCTTTCTTT.

The V gene is TRBV7-9, the J gene TRBJ2-5; TRBD2 agrees at 14 bases. This CDR3 spans 20 amino acids. The V segment lost 0 bases and the J segment 0 bases; nucleotides outside the gene matches: 9. Germline loops: CDR1 SEHNR, CDR2 FQNEAQ (reference sequence). CDR3 in DNA: TGTGCCAGCAGCTTAGCCGGGACTAGCGGGGGCGTCGGCCACCAAGAGACCCAGTACTTC. It is translated as CASSLAGTSGGVGHQETQYF.

This clonotype was seen more than once but under ten times. This chain links TRBV28 with TRBJ1-1, with 7 positions matching TRBD1. V dropped 2 bases and J dropped 11; count of bases not matched to a gene: 23. CDR1 is MDHEN, CDR2 SYDVKM, per germline. The CDR3 runs 18 residues. The chain's CDR3 is CASSLRESPQGERTVAFF. DNA for the CDR3: TGTGCCAGCAGTTTACGCGAGTCGCCGCAGGGGGAAAGAACGGTGGCTTTCTTT.

The chain links TRBV7-8 to TRBJ2-3; TRBD1 matches 8 bases. V lost 6 bases, J lost 5 bases, and 10 bases stayed unmatched. The CDR3 totals 15 residues. CDR1 and CDR2 (germline): SGHVS, FQNEAQ. As DNA, the CDR3 is TGTGCCAGCAGACCAAGACAGGGGAAGAAAGATACGCAGTATTTT. Amino acid sequence: CASRPRQGKKDTQYF.

This clonotype appeared many times. For the CDR3, the DNA is TGTGCCAGCAGTTTTGGTCCCGGGCCCCAGTACTTC. This translates into CASSFGPGPQYF. The chain links TRBV6-5 to TRBJ2-5; D uncertain. The CDR3 is 12 residues long. Germline values: CDR1 MNHEY, CDR2 SVGAGI. V gave up 4 bases and J gave up 9 bases, with 12 bases separating them.

The chain employs TRBV2 and TRBJ1-2, with a weak D call TRBD1 (6 bases). Germline lookup yields CDR1 SNHLY and CDR2 FYNNEI. The length of the CDR3 is 13 residues. V lost 1 base and J 5 bases, leaving 8 bases between the germline ends. The CDR3 sequence: CASSEDRAYGYTF. The DNA for the CDR3 is TGTGCCAGCAGTGAAGACAGGGCATATGGCTACACCTTC.

V and J are TRBV7-2 and TRBJ2-3; 7 bases line up with TRBD1. The CDR3 length is 16 residues. Germline-derived CDR1 and CDR2 are SGHTA and FQGNSA. V gave up 6 bases and J gave up 2 bases; unmatched junction bases: 11. The CDR3, as DNA: TGTGCCAGCAGACAGGGGAGCGACAGTTTCACAGATACGCAGTATTTT. Its translation is CASRQGSDSFTDTQYF.

The rearrangement joins TRBV3-1 to TRBJ2-5; 12 bases line up with TRBD2. V lost 4 bases and J lost 3; bases outside the gene matches: 6. The CDR3 is 16 residues long. The germline CDR1 and CDR2 sequences are LGHDT and YNNKEL (reference sequence). The CDR3 DNA reads TGTGCCAGCAGCCTCCTAGCGGGGGGGCCTGAAGAGACCCAGTACTTC. Translated, it gives CASSLLAGGPEETQYF.

There are a few counts of this clonotype. The chain carries TRBV10-3 and TRBJ2-2; TRBD1 agrees at 7 bases. CDR3 length equals 17 residues. CDR1 is ENHRY, CDR2 SYGVKD, per germline. The V gene end was trimmed by 2 bases and the J gene end by 2 bases; junction bases not matched to a gene: 8. The DNA of the CDR3 is TGTGCCATCAGTGAGGCGTCCGGGACAGCTAACACCGGGGAGCTGTTTTTT. Translated, it gives CAISEASGTANTGELFF.